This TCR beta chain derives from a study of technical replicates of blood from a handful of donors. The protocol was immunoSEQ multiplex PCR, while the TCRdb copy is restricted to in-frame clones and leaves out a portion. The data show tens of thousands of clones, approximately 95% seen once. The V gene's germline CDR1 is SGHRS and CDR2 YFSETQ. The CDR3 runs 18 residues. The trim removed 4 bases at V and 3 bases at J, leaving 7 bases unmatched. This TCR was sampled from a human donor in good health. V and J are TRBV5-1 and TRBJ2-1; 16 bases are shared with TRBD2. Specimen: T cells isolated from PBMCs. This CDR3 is CASSLGLAGGPGYNEQFF. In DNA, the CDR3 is TGCGCCAGCAGCCTGGGACTAGCGGGAGGGCCTGGCTACAATGAGCAGTTCTTC.